This is a list of T cell receptor beta chains from one sample in a study of metastatic and nonmetastatic thyroid tumors. Using MiXCR, TCRdb re-called clones from the PCR reads. The data contain more than 40,000 clones, 20% to 30% of them singletons. The specimen sequenced was tumor tissue. The source of these receptors is a female donor with papillary thyroid cancer or a benign thyroid nodule (not recorded which). Some clones in this sample may be carry-over from other donors' samples. Each CDR3 is given with its conserved first and last residue. A D gene is named only where the DNA matches it firmly. Not all rows give a size; the values are once, few, many and, for expanded clones, a class.

J | size | V | D | CDR3 | DNA
TRBJ1-2 | many | TRBV15 | NA | CATSRDPGFYGYTF | TGTGCCACCAGCAGAGATCCCGGGTTCTATGGCTACACCTTC
TRBJ2-7 | many | TRBV10-3 | TRBD2 | CATRDAGGPYEQYF | TGTGCCACCCGAGACGCGGGAGGGCCCTACGAGCAGTACTTC
TRBJ1-1 | NA | TRBV11-2 | NA | CASSLENTEAFF | TGTGCCAGCAGCTTAGAGAACACTGAAGCTTTCTTT
TRBJ2-2 | many | TRBV6-2/TRBV6-3 | NA | CASSYSGEHGTGELFF | TGTGCCAGCAGTTACTCAGGGGAGCATGGTACCGGGGAGCTGTTTTTT
TRBJ2-1 | NA | TRBV6-2/TRBV6-3 | TRBD2 | CASRGTSGRNEQFF | TGTGCCAGCAGAGGGACTAGCGGGAGAAATGAGCAGTTCTTC
TRBJ2-1 | few | TRBV12-3/TRBV12-4 | TRBD2 | CASSYPLAGGSFYNEQFF | TGTGCCAGCAGCTACCCGCTAGCGGGAGGGAGTTTCTACAATGAGCAGTTCTTC
TRBJ1-3 | many | TRBV5-6 | NA | CASSFGQLTGNTIYF | TGTGCCAGCAGCTTTGGACAACTGACTGGAAACACCATATATTTT
TRBJ1-2 | NA | TRBV30 | NA | CAWSVQNYGYTF | TGTGCCTGGAGTGTACAGAACTATGGCTACACCTTC
TRBJ1-6 | many | TRBV9 | NA | CASSVGPTSPLHF | TGTGCCAGCAGCGTAGGACCCACCTCACCCCTCCACTTT
TRBJ2-7 | many | TRBV11-2 | TRBD2 | CASSLSSGGFYEQYF | TGTGCCAGCAGCTTGTCTAGCGGGGGATTCTACGAGCAGTACTTC
TRBJ2-3 | NA | TRBV5-1 | NA | CTSSARVGALVYTQYF | TGCACCAGCAGCGCACGAGTGGGGGCCTTGGTGTATACGCAGTATTTT
TRBJ1-2 | NA | TRBV20-1 | NA | CSACTDGYTF | TGCAGTGCCTGTACTGATGGCTACACCTTC
TRBJ2-1 | few | TRBV12-3/TRBV12-4 | NA | CASAGLSYNEQFF | TGTGCCAGCGCGGGGCTCTCCTACAATGAGCAGTTCTTC
TRBJ2-5 | many | TRBV7-7 | TRBD2 | CASSKLSGGAGTETQYF | TGTGCCAGCAGCAAGTTAAGCGGGGGGGCCGGGACAGAGACCCAGTACTTC
TRBJ2-7 | many | TRBV6-5 | TRBD1 | CASSYPSGDSSYEQYF | TGTGCCAGCAGTTATCCTTCCGGGGACAGCTCCTACGAGCAGTACTTC
TRBJ1-5 | few | TRBV4-1 | NA | CASSQVVQSSNQPQHF | TGCGCCAGCAGCCAAGTCGTCCAGTCTAGCAATCAGCCCCAGCATTTT
TRBJ1-1 | NA | TRBV20-1 | TRBD1 | CSARDPDRGNTEAFF | TGCAGTGCTAGAGACCCAGACAGGGGGAACACTGAAGCTTTCTTT
TRBJ2-7 | few | TRBV6-1 | NA | CASSHPPGASYEQYF | TGTGCCAGCAGTCACCCCCCCGGGGCCTCCTACGAGCAGTACTTC
TRBJ1-1 | few | TRBV12-3/TRBV12-4 | NA | CASRNQGRGTEAFF | TGTGCCAGCAGAAATCAGGGTAGGGGGACTGAAGCTTTCTTT
TRBJ2-7 | many | TRBV4-3 | NA | CASSQEGARGYEQYF | TGCGCCAGCAGCCAAGAGGGGGCCAGGGGATACGAGCAGTACTTC
TRBJ2-7 | few | TRBV6-1 | TRBD2 | CASSIGLALSYEQYF | TGTGCCAGCAGTATAGGACTAGCCCTCTCCTACGAGCAGTACTTC
TRBJ2-2 | many | TRBV6-1 | TRBD1 | CASSRTGATGELFF | TGTGCCAGCAGCCGGACAGGGGCGACCGGGGAGCTGTTTTTT
TRBJ1-2 | NA | TRBV14 | NA | CASSQGAFNYGYTF | TGTGCCAGCAGCCAGGGGGCCTTCAACTATGGCTACACCTTC
TRBJ2-5 | NA | TRBV18 | NA | CASSPNRGSQETQYF | TGTGCCAGCTCACCTAACCGAGGGTCCCAAGAGACCCAGTACTTC
TRBJ2-7 | few | TRBV20-1 | NA | CSAPWPAQAPYEQYF | TGCAGTGCTCCTTGGCCTGCTCAGGCCCCCTACGAGCAGTACTTC
TRBJ2-1 | few | TRBV11-2 | NA | CASSLDRGPGNEQFF | TGTGCCAGCAGCTTAGACAGGGGACCAGGAAATGAGCAGTTCTTC
TRBJ2-2 | few | TRBV4-3 | TRBD1 | CASSQRTGGGSGELFF | TGCGCCAGCAGCCAACGTACAGGGGGCGGTTCCGGGGAGCTGTTTTTT
TRBJ1-4 | NA | TRBV6-2/TRBV6-3 | NA | CASSYRPAEKLFF | TGTGCCAGCAGTTACAGGCCAGCGGAAAAACTGTTTTTT
TRBJ2-1 | NA | TRBV6-4 | NA | CASSDEGGPYNEQFF | TGTGCCAGCAGTGACGAGGGGGGCCCCTACAATGAGCAGTTCTTC
TRBJ2-7 | NA | TRBV5-1 | TRBD2 | CASSSGLAGGGEQYF | TGCGCCAGCAGCTCGGGACTAGCGGGAGGGGGGGAGCAGTACTTC
TRBJ1-2 | many | TRBV6-1 | NA | CASSEVSYYGYTF | TGTGCCAGCAGTGAAGTCTCATACTATGGCTACACCTTC
TRBJ2-1 | few | TRBV28 | NA | CASSLRTEQFF | TGTGCCAGCAGTTTACGGACAGAGCAGTTCTTC
TRBJ1-2 | few | TRBV12-3/TRBV12-4 | NA | CASSLSRIYGYTF | TGTGCCAGCAGTTTGTCCCGGATCTATGGCTACACCTTC
TRBJ1-1 | many | TRBV19 | NA | CASADSRNTEAFF | TGTGCCAGTGCGGACTCACGGAACACTGAAGCTTTCTTT
TRBJ1-1 | medium-sized | TRBV12-3/TRBV12-4 | NA | CASSLVGPVGAFF | TGTGCCAGCAGTTTAGTGGGGCCCGTGGGAGCTTTCTTT
TRBJ1-1 | few | TRBV6-2/TRBV6-3 | TRBD1 | CASRTTGRAGASF | TGTGCCAGCAGAACGACAGGGAGGGCTGGAGCTTCCTTT
TRBJ1-2 | many | TRBV7-2 | TRBD1 | CASSLGGTGVDYGYTF | TGTGCCAGCAGCTTAGGGGGGACAGGGGTGGACTATGGCTACACCTTC
TRBJ2-3 | once | TRBV20-1 | TRBD1 | CSARPGQGGLNTQYF | TGCAGTGCAAGACCGGGACAGGGGGGTTTAAATACGCAGTATTTT
TRBJ2-7 | NA | TRBV20-1 | NA | CSASGSGYEQYF | TGCAGTGCTAGCGGGAGTGGCTACGAGCAGTACTTC
TRBJ1-2 | NA | TRBV2 | NA | CASNYGYTF | TGTGCCAGCAACTATGGCTACACCTTC